This entry concerns a single TCR beta chain. The entry originates in a study of blood T cells in healthy people across ages. For the second PCR, which ran for roughly 6 to 12 cycles, a sample-barcoded 5' primer and a J-beta primer mix were used. A template-switch adaptor with 12 random nucleotides tagged each cDNA molecule. TCRdb fed the 5' RACE reads into MiXCR, producing one record per CDR3 protein. The sample gives around 1,900,000 distinct CDR3 sequences, more than 35% of which show up once; roughly 24% is in the top ten. The J segment lost 6 bases and the V segment lost 5 bases, leaving 11 bases of the junction unmatched. Per germline, CDR1 MDHEN and CDR2 SYDVKM. The CDR3 loop spans 16 amino acids.

This chain uses TRBV28 with TRBJ2-3; 10 bases align to TRBD2. The sample taken for sequencing was blood. The source of this sequence is a human donor in good health. The CDR3 reads CASSTVSGGFEDTQYF. DNA for the CDR3: TGTGCCAGCAGTACCGTTAGCGGGGGGTTTGAGGATACGCAGTATTTT.